These 13 T cell receptor beta chains originate from one sample sequenced in a study of cytomegalovirus exposure and HLA in healthy donors. The PCR contained 60 Vbeta and 13 Jbeta primers. Some clones are missing from TCRdb's copy, which holds only in-frame ones; the method was immunoSEQ multiplex PCR. The table has 100,000 to 120,000 clones, roughly four fifths seen once; the top ten hold 2% to 3%. Sequenced sample: PBMCs. Source of these receptors: a woman aged 18-30 years in good health and CMV-seronegative.

The chain couples TRBV4-3 to TRBJ1-1, with a possible D match to TRBD1 (6 bases). The CDR3 extends over 16 amino acids. The V gene lost 0 bases and the J gene lost 0 bases, with 11 bases spanning the gap. Germline V gene data show CDR1 as LGHNA and CDR2 as YSLEER. The CDR3 bases are TGCGCCAGCAGCCAAGAACTGGGGGCTTTGAACACTGAAGCTTTCTTT. It yields the protein CASSQELGALNTEAFF.

The rearrangement uses TRBV9 and TRBJ2-7; tentatively, D is TRBD2 (5 bases). V lost 0 bases to trimming and J lost 5 bases, with 12 bases between them. The CDR3 runs to 14 residues. Germline CDR1 and CDR2: SGDLS and YYNGEE. The CDR3 loop reads CASSVGSSRDEQYF. The CDR3 DNA is TGTGCCAGCAGCGTAGGTTCTAGCCGGGACGAGCAGTACTTC.

The chain couples TRBV7-9 to TRBJ2-4; no clear D. Trimming cost V 5 bases and J 6 bases, with 20 bases left between them. This CDR3 is 16 amino acids long. The germline V gene encodes CDR1 SEHNR and CDR2 FQNEAQ (reference sequence). The CDR3 protein is CASSPLGRTTLNIQYF. The CDR3 DNA reads as TGTGCCAGCAGCCCTTTGGGCAGAACGACCCTAAACATTCAGTACTTC.

This clone was recorded once. V and J are TRBV2 and TRBJ2-1; weak D call: TRBD2 (5 bases). V shed 4 bases and J shed 10 bases, with 17 bases lying between them. This CDR3 has 14 residues. CDR1 and CDR2 (germline): SNHLY, FYNNEI. The CDR3 DNA reads as TGTGCCAGCAGTGGCGACGCGTCCGGGGAGGAGCAGTTCTTC. Translation gives CASSGDASGEEQFF.

The V and J genes are TRBV5-1 and TRBJ1-1; D may be TRBD1 (6 bases). This CDR3 contains 16 residues. Trimming left V 4 bases short and J 2 bases short, with 18 bases between. Germline V gene sequence: CDR1 SGHRS, CDR2 YFSETQ. CDR3 residues: CASSQGSSIRNTEAFF. The CDR3 coding sequence is TGCGCCAGCAGCCAGGGGTCCTCGATAAGAAACACTGAAGCTTTCTTT.

The chain couples TRBV6-1 to TRBJ1-5; D gene unclear. V dropped 7 bases and J dropped 16 bases, with 23 bases sitting between them. Per germline, CDR1 MNHNS and CDR2 SASEGT. This CDR3 contains 13 residues. CDR3 region: CASKNFRRVGVHF. CDR3 nucleotide sequence: TGTGCCAGCAAGAATTTCCGGAGGGTCGGGGTCCATTTT.

The CDR3: CSVEGGLAGALDTQYF. In DNA form, the CDR3 reads TGCAGCGTTGAAGGGGGACTAGCGGGGGCCCTGGATACGCAGTATTTT. The genes are TRBV29-1 and TRBJ2-3, with 14 bases fitting TRBD2. J gave up 6 bases and V 1 base, and 6 bases lay outside the gene matches. CDR3 size: 16 residues. Germline CDR1 reads SQVTM; CDR2 reads ANQGSEA.

The J gene is TRBJ1-4, the V gene TRBV2; possible D gene TRBD1, 6 bases. The germline V gene has CDR1 SNHLY and CDR2 FYNNEI. The CDR3 has 13 amino acids. V dropped 7 bases and J dropped 4 bases, with 10 bases sitting between them. CDR3 in DNA: TGTGCCAGCAAGGGGGTTCTTAATGAAAAACTGTTTTTT. This encodes CASKGVLNEKLFF.

The genes are TRBV5-1 and TRBJ2-7; 10 bases are shared with TRBD2. V was pared by 4 bases and J by 5 bases, with 18 bases of the junction left unmatched. The CDR3 totals 18 residues. CDR1 is SGHRS, CDR2 YFSETQ, per germline. Written as DNA, the CDR3 is TGCGCCAGCAGCCTATACCACGAGCTAGCGGGAGCCATGCACGAGCAGTACTTC. This sequence encodes CASSLYHELAGAMHEQYF.

The sample holds a few counts of this clone. The chain couples TRBV6-5 to TRBJ1-1, with TRBD1 as a possible D gene (6 bases). CDR1 MNHEY and CDR2 SVGAGI come from the germline V gene. This CDR3 is 14 amino acids long. Trimming stripped 0 bases from V and 4 bases from J, with 9 bases between. CDR3 nucleotides: TGTGCCAGCAGTTACTCTGGGGGGGCCACTGAAGCTTTCTTT. As protein: CASSYSGGATEAFF.

The chain carries TRBV28 and TRBJ1-1; no clear D gene. With 6 bases removed from V and 10 bases from J, the gap between germline ends came to 15 bases. CDR3 length equals 12 residues. Looked up from germline, CDR1 is MDHEN and CDR2 is SYDVKM. The CDR3 DNA reads TGTGCCAGCAGATCTACTAGACATCGAGCTTTCTTT. Amino acids: CASRSTRHRAFF.

The chain is built from TRBV11-2 and TRBJ1-1; 10 bases are shared with TRBD1. This CDR3 comprises 14 residues. Germline V CDR1 and CDR2: SGHAT, FQNNGV. V trimming: 1 base; J trimming: 7 bases; junction bases outside the gene matches: 3. CDR3 coding DNA: TGTGCCAGCAGCTTAGGACAGGGGGCCAGTGAAGCTTTCTTT. This encodes CASSLGQGASEAFF.

The chain combines TRBV11-3 with TRBJ2-7; D is ambiguous. CDR3 size: 13 residues. Trimming cost V 4 bases and J 1 base, with 8 bases left between them. CDR1 is SGHNT, CDR2 YENEEA, per germline. This chain's CDR3 is CASSSPGSYEQYV. In DNA, the CDR3 is TGTGCCAGCAGCTCCCCCGGGTCCTACGAGCAGTACGTC.